This TCR beta chain was sequenced for a study of shared clonotypes between healthy human individuals (dated by TCRdb to 2020 to 2021). With regard to the full study: The cohort comprised two women and three men aged 18 to 49 years. To estimate repertoire size and how much clonotypes are shared between individuals, the study performed deep sequencing of blood TCR repertoires from 4 to 6 healthy adults. Different laboratories and diverse techniques were used to prepare libraries and sequence TCR repertoires, to increase sequencing depth and limit assay-specific biases. For each donor, CD4 naive and CD4 memory were each run on three plates, CD8 naive on two plates, and CD8 memory on one plate. Each donor's leukapheresis produced roughly between roughly 0.85 and 9.5 billion PBMCs.

Healthy HIV-negative adults with no recently reported acute infections or vaccinations were included as donors. Every donor was a Caucasian adult living in Nashville, Tennessee, USA. CD4+ T cells were enriched by magnetic negative selection; naive cells were then positively selected on CD45RA, and the negative fraction formed the memory subset. After blood collection by leukapheresis, PBMCs were isolated using Ficoll-Histopaque density gradient centrifugation and then cryopreserved in the vapor phase of liquid nitrogen. Analytical flow cytometry was used to check the purity and quantity of each magnetically sorted T cell population. From each sorted fraction, genomic DNA was isolated and quantified by UV absorbance on a Nanodrop 2000c. After removal of 3 bases from V and 5 bases from J, the junction retains 0 bases not matched to a gene. CDR1 and CDR2 were assigned from the germline V gene as SGHAT and FQNNGV. Including the terminal cysteine and phenylalanine, the CDR3 comprises 15 residues. The only DNA kept is the CDR3, 45 bases in frame from the first base.

Here is what the overall study found, with its caveats: Compared with non-shared clonotypes, the clonotypes found in all four sorted-subset donors had higher generation probabilities. Even with the large sequencing depth, rarefaction of the sorted-subset datasets indicated that sequencing was incomplete. Larger estimated clonotype richness was generally found for naive subsets than for memory subsets. Pairwise subsampling indicated that sequencing depth was expected to affect the degree of clonotype sharing among donors. Sampling was limited to blood, and TCR repertoires in tissue likely differ from TCR repertoires in blood. Approximately 5% of naive CD4, approximately 3.7% of naive CD8, about 2.5% of memory CD4, and 0.4% of memory CD8 clonotypes were shared across a few donors. The genetic and exposure-history diversity represented was limited by the small number of donors.

A word on this clone: Its antigen is still unknown. No per-base quality is available; no much larger clone lies one base away.

Using the deep immunoSEQ assay, TCR CDR3 regions were amplified from genomic DNA by multiplex PCR. Extracted genomic DNA from each cell subset was spread evenly across all wells of several immunoSEQ 96-well plates, with each plate serving as a replicate. For sorted subsets, about 200 ng genomic DNA, equal to 30,000 or so T cell genomes, was loaded into each replicate PCR. Purified libraries were quantified with a Qubit 3.0 fluorometer, sized on a Bioanalyzer 2100, and re-quantified with the KAPA Library Quantification kit. A separate single-read 150-cycle Illumina NextSeq 550 flow cell was used to sequence each immunoSEQ 96-well plate. The published analysis was carried out like this. Because only junctional sequences without quality scores were contained in the immunoSEQ output, filtering matching that applied to full-length reads could not be performed. Sequences were annotated with PyIR, a Python wrapper for IgBLAST v1.9, and V/J genes and CDR3 were assigned using IMGT germline references. Reads were removed for weak V/J assignments (E-value above 1e-6), missing CDR3, stop codons, out-of-frame junctions, or ambiguous translated residues. A V3J clonotype was defined by an identical inferred V gene, J gene, and CDR3 amino acid sequence. To compute the percentage overlap between repertoires, the number of shared unique clonotypes was divided by the size of the smaller repertoire. Three approaches were used to assess repertoire richness: RTK rarefaction, the Chao1 estimator, and Recon v2.1 estimates of unobserved clonotypes. OLGA was used to compute generation probabilities for all TCRbeta clonotypes that the gDNA method yielded from several donors. TCRdb took over this immuneACCESS table, retaining in-frame rearrangements with V and J assigned. Such tables are incomplete; in checked studies, under half of the missing clones stem from an unresolved V gene, and the remainder is unexplained. V and J calls and clone size are given by that table; D and trimming were obtained from the DNA. Within this sample are 150,000 to 200,000 clones, with 85% to 95% of them counted one time only. The ten largest clones add up to 0.067% of the sample.

The TCR sequence derives from a woman under 40 in good health. Input material: naive CD4+ T cells sorted from blood. The sample's cell subset or site label, decoded: CD45RA+ positively selected. The sequence joins TRBV11-2 to TRBJ2-1, and 14 bases in between align with TRBD2. The sequenced DNA is TGTGCCAGCAGCTTGACTAGCGGGAGGGACAATGAGCAGTTCTTC. Its translation reads: CASSLTSGRDNEQFF.